This record looks at one T cell receptor (beta chain) sequence and its context. Its recognized antigen is unknown. Per-base qualities were not stored, and no clone one base away is much larger. Whole blood was collected in K2EDTA tubes by collaborating institutions according to the institutions' own protocols. For TCRbeta analysis, collaborator samples were shipped as frozen whole blood, as isolated PBMCs, or as DNA extracted from either sample type. This record belongs to a study of blood T cell repertoires in COVID-19 (TCRdb year 2020). About the investigation overall: Collaborator samples came from the United States, Italy and Spain and covered acute and convalescent phases of COVID-19. The material from the prospective study consisted of cDNA or gDNA derived from T cells, B-cell-depleted T cells, or PBMCs. Deeply sampled blood TCRbeta repertoires from subjects exposed to, actively infected with, or recovered from COVID-19 were included in the dataset. The repertoires were made available in a free public database intended to serve as a resource for research on the immune response to SARS-CoV-2. The samples were drawn from two sources: the first 160 participants of the ongoing ImmuneRACE study, and 1,254 subjects contributed by 6 global collaborators. Nearly every sample came with metadata listing a de-identified subject ID, COVID-19 status, age in years and sex. Where HLA class I and class II types were available, the types were taken from metadata supplied by the sample provider, not from assay-based typing. Broad study findings and their caveats: The quantity of clinical and demographic metadata differed by source and by participant and was supplied without curation.

The trim is 2 bases for V and 2 bases for J, with a gap of 15 bases between the germline ends. Its CDR3 holds 16 amino acids, cysteine through phenylalanine. CDR3 DNA only is kept here, 48 bases in frame from base 1. CDR1 and CDR2 are read off the germline V gene as SGHVS and FNYEAQ. TCRbeta CDR3 regions were amplified from genomic DNA by means of the immunoSEQ Assay, a bias-controlled multiplex PCR. On the study's bioinformatics: Nucleated cell counts per sample were estimated from amplification of reference gene primers within the assay. To quantify the absolute abundance of each unique TCRbeta CDR3 rearrangement, sequence reads were collapsed and filtered. For each sample, productive Simpson clonality was calculated as the square root of Simpson's diversity index over productive rearrangements. What TCRdb holds here is the immuneACCESS table cut down to in-frame rearrangements. Part of the clones is not present; checked against another copy, under half of the missing clones reflect an unresolved V gene, and the others are unexplained. Clone size and V and J calls were adopted from that table, with D and trimming inferred from the DNA. This sample gives approximately 180,000 clones in total; approximately 83% of them show up just once. The ten largest make up over 9.5% of the sample.

The receptor's source is a human donor with active or convalescent COVID-19. The donor label of this sample is uncertain. The chain was built from TRBV7-6 and TRBJ2-5, and possibly TRBD2, on 5 matching bases. Sequenced input: peripheral blood. CDR3 sequence: CASSLTPAAGQETQYF. DNA sequence: TGTGCCAGCAGCTTAACCCCCGCGGCGGGTCAAGAGACCCAGTACTTC.